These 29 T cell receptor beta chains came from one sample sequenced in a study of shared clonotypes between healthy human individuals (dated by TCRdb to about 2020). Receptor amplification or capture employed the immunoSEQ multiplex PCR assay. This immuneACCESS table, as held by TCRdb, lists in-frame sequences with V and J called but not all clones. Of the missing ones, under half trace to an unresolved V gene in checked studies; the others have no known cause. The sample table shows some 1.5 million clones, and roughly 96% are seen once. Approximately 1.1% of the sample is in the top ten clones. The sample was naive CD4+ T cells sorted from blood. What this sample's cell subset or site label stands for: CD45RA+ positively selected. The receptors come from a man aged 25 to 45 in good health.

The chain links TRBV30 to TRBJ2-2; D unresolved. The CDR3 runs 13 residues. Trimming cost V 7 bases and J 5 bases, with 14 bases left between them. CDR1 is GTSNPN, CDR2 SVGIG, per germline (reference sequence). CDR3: CAFTPTRTGELFF. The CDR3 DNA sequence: TGTGCCTTCACACCGACTCGGACCGGGGAGCTGTTTTTT.

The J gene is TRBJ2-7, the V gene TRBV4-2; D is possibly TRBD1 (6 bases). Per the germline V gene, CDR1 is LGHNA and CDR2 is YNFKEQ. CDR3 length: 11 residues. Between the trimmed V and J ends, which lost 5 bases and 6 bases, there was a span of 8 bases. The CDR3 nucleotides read TGTGCCAGCAGCTCGGACAGCGAGCAGTACTTC. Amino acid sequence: CASSSDSEQYF.

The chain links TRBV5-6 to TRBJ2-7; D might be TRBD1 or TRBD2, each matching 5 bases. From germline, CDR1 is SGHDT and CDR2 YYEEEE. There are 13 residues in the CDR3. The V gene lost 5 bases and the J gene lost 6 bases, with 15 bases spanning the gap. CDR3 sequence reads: CASRGWGSSEQYF. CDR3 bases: TGTGCCAGCAGGGGATGGGGGTCGTCCGAGCAGTACTTC.

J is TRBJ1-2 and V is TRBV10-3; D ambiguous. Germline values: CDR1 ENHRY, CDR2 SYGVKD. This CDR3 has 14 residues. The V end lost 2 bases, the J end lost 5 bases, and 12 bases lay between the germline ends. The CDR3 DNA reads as TGTGCCATCAGTGAGCTGTCCTTCTTTTATGGCTACACCTTC. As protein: CAISELSFFYGYTF.

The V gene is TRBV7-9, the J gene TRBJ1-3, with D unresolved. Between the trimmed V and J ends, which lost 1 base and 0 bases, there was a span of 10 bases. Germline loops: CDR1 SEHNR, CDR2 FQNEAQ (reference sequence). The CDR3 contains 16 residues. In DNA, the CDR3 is TGTGCCAGCAGCTTAGGGCCCAGGATCTCTGGAAACACCATATATTTT. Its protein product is CASSLGPRISGNTIYF.

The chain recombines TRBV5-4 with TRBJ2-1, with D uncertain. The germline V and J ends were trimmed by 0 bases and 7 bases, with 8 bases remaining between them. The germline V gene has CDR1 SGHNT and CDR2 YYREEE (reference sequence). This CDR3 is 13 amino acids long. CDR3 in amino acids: CASSLADRNEQFF. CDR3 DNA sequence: TGTGCCAGCAGCTTGGCCGACCGAAATGAGCAGTTCTTC.

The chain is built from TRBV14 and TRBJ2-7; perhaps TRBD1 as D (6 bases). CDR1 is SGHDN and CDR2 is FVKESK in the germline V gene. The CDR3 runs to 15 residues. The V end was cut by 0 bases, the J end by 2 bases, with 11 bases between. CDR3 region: CASSQEMAGAYEQYF. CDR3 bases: TGTGCCAGCAGCCAAGAGATGGCAGGGGCCTACGAGCAGTACTTC. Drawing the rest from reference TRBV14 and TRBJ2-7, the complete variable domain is EAGVTQFPSHSVIEKGQTVTLRCDPISGHDNLYWYRRVMGKEIKFLLHFVKESKQDESGMPNNRFLAERTGGTYSTLKVQPAELEDSGVYFCASSQEMAGAYEQYFGPGTRLTVT.

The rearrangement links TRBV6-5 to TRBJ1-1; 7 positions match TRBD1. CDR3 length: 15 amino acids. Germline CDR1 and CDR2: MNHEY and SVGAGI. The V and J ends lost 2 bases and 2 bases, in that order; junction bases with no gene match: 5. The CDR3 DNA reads TGTGCCAGCAGTTACACACACAGGGGTAACACTGAAGCTTTCTTT. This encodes CASSYTHRGNTEAFF.

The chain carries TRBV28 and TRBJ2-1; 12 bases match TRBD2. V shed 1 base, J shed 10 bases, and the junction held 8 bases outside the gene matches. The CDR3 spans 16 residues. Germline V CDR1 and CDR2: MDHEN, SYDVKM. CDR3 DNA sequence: TGTGCCAGCAGTTTATCTCTAGCGGGAGGGCCTGGGGAGCAGTTCTTC. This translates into CASSLSLAGGPGEQFF. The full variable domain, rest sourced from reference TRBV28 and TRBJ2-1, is DVKVTQSSRYLVKRTGEKVFLECVQDMDHENMFWYRQDPGLGLRLIYFSYDVKMKEKGDIPEGYSVSREKKERFSLILESASTNQTSMYLCASSLSLAGGPGEQFFGPGTRLTVL.

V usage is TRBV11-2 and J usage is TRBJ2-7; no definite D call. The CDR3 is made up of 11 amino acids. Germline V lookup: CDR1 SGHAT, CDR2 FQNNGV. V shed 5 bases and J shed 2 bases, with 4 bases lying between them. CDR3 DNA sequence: TGTGCCAGCAGCGTTACCTACGAGCAGTACTTC. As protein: CASSVTYEQYF.

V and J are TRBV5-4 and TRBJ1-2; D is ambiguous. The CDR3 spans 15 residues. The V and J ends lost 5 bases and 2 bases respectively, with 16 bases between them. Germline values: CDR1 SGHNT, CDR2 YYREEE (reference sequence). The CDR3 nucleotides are TGTGCCAGCAGGGTTGAGTTGTTCCAAAACTATGGCTACACCTTC. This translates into CASRVELFQNYGYTF.

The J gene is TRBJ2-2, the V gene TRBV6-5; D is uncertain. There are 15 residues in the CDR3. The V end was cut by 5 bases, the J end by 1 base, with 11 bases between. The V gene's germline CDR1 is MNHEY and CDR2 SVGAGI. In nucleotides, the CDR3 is TGTGCCAGCAGTCCGTCCTGGGAGAACACCGGGGAGCTGTTTTTT. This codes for CASSPSWENTGELFF.

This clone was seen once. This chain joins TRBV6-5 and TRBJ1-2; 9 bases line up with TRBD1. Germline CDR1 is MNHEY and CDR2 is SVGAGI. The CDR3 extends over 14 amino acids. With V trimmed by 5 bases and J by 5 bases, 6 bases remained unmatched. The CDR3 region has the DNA TGTGCCAGCAGTGCAAGGACAGGGGCGTATGGCTACACCTTC. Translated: CASSARTGAYGYTF.

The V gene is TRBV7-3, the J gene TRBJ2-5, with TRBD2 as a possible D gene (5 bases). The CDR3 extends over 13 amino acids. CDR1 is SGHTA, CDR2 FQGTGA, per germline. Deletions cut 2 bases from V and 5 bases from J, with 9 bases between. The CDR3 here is CASSLFGEETQYF. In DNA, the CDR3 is TGTGCCAGCAGCTTATTCGGGGAGGAGACCCAGTACTTC.

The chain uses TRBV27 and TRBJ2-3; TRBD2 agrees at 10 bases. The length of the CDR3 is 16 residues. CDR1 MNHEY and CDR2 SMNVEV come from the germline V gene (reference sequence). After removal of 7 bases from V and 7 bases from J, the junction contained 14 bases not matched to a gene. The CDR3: CASTTTSGTSTNTQYF. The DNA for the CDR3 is TGTGCCAGCACCACCACTAGCGGGACGTCAACAAATACGCAGTATTTT.

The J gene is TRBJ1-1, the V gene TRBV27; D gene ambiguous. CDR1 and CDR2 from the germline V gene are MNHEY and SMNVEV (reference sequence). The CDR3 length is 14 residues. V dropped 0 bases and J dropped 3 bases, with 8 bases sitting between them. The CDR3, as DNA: TGTGCCAGCAGTTTATCCCTCCATTACACTGAAGCTTTCTTT. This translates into CASSLSLHYTEAFF.

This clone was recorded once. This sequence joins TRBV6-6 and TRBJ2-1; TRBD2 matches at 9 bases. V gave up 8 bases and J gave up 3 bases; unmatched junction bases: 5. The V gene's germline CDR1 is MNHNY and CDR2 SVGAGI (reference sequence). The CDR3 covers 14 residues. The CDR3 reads CASQLAGDYNEQFF. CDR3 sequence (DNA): TGTGCCAGCCAACTAGCGGGCGACTACAATGAGCAGTTCTTC.

In DNA form, the CDR3 reads TGTGCCAGCAGCCCCCATGTGTTTCCGGGAGGGCTTTACGAGCAGTACTTC. Amino acid sequence: CASSPHVFPGGLYEQYF. The gene calls are TRBV7-2 and TRBJ2-7, with TRBD2 identical over 8 bases. The CDR3 sequence is 17 residues long. V gave up 5 bases and J gave up 4 bases; unmatched junction bases: 16. Germline assignment: CDR1 SGHTA and CDR2 FQGNSA.

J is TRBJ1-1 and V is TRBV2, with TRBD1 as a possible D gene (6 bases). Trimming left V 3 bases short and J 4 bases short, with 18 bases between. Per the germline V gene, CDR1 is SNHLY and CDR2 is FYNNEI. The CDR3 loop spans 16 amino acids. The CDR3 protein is CASSELGGAPSTEAFF. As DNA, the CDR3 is TGTGCCAGCAGTGAGTTGGGGGGGGCGCCGAGCACTGAAGCTTTCTTT.

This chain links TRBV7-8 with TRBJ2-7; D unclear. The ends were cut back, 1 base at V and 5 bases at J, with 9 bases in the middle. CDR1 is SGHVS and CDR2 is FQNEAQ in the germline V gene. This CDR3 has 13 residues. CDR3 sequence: CASSLGPRDEQYF. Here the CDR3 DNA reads TGTGCCAGCAGCTTAGGTCCTAGGGACGAGCAGTACTTC.

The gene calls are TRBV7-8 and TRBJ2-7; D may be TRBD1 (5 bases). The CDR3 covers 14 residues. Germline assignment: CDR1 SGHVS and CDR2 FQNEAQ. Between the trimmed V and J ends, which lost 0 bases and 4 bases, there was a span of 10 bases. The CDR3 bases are TGTGCCAGCAGCTTAGCAGGCAGGGTTTACGAGCAGTACTTC. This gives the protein CASSLAGRVYEQYF.

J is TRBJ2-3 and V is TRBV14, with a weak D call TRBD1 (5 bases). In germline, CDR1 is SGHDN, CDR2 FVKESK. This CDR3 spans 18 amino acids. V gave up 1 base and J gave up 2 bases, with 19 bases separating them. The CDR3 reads CASSQGRGLGLATDTQYF. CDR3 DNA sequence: TGTGCCAGCAGCCAAGGACGTGGATTGGGGCTGGCCACAGATACGCAGTATTTT. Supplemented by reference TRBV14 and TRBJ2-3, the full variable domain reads EAGVTQFPSHSVIEKGQTVTLRCDPISGHDNLYWYRRVMGKEIKFLLHFVKESKQDESGMPNNRFLAERTGGTYSTLKVQPAELEDSGVYFCASSQGRGLGLATDTQYFGPGTRLTVL.

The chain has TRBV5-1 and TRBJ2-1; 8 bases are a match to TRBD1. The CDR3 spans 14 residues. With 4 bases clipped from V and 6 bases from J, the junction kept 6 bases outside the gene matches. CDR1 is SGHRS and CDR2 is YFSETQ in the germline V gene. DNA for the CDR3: TGCGCCAGCAGCCCAGAGGACAGGGTCAATGAGCAGTTCTTC. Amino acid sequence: CASSPEDRVNEQFF.

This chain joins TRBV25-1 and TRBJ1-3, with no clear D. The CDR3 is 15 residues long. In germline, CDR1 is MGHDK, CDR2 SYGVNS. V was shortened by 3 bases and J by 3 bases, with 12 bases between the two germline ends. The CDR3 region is CASSEPTSLGNTIYF. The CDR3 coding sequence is TGTGCCAGCAGTGAGCCCACATCCCTTGGAAACACCATATATTTT. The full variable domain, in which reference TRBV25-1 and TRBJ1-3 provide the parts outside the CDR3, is EADIYQTPRYLVIGTGKKITLECSQTMGHDKMYWYQQDPGMELHLIHYSYGVNSTEKGDLSSESTVSRIRTEHFPLTLESARPSHTSQYLCASSEPTSLGNTIYFGEGSWLTVV.

The CDR3 here is CASSPPGRNTDTQYF. The DNA for the CDR3 is TGTGCCAGCTCACCACCGGGACGGAACACAGATACGCAGTATTTT. The chain recombines TRBV18 with TRBJ2-3, with D perhaps given as TRBD1 or TRBD2 (5 bases each). Trimming took 0 bases from V and 2 from J, leaving 9 bases between them. CDR1 and CDR2 (germline): KGHSH, LQKENI. The CDR3 has 15 amino acids.

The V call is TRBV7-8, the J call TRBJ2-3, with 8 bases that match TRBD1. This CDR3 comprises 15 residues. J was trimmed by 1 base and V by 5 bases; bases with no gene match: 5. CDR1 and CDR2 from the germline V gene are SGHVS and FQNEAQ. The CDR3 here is CASSQDRGGTDTQYF. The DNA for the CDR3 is TGTGCCAGCAGCCAAGACAGGGGAGGCACAGATACGCAGTATTTT.

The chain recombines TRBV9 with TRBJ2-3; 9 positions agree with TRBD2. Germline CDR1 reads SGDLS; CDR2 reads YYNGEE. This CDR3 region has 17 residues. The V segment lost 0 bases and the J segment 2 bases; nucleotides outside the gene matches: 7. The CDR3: CASSVGLLAGHTDTQYF. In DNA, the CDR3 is TGTGCCAGCAGCGTAGGATTGCTAGCGGGACACACAGATACGCAGTATTTT.

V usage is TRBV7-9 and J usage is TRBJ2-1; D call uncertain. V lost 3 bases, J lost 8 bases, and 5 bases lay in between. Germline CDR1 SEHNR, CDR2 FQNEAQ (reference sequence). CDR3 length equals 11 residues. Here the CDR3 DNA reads TGTGCCAGCAGCTTTAGGCATGAGCAGTTCTTC. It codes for CASSFRHEQFF.

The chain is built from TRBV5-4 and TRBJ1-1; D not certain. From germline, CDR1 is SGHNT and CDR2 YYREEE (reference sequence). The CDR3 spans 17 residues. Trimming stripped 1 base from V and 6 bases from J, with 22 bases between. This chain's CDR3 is CASSLPDRGTRHSEAFF. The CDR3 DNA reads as TGTGCCAGCAGCTTGCCCGACCGCGGAACTAGGCACTCTGAAGCTTTCTTT.